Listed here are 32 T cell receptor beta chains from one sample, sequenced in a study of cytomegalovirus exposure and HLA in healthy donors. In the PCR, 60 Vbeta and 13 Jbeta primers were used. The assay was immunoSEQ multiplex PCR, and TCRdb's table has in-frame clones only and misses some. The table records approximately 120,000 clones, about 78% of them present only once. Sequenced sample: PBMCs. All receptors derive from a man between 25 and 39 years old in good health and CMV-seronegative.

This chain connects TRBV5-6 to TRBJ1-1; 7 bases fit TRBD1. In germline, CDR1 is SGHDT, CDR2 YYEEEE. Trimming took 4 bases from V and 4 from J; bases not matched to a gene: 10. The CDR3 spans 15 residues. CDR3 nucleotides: TGTGCCAGCAGCGAACCAGGGGGGCTAGGCACTGAAGCTTTCTTT. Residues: CASSEPGGLGTEAFF.

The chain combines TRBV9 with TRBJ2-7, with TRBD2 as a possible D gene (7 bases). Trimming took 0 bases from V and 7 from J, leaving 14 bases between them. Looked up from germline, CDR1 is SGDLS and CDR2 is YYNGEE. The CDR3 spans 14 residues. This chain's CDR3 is CASSVGGGPGEQYF. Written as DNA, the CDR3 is TGTGCCAGCAGCGTAGGGGGGGGGCCTGGGGAGCAGTACTTC.

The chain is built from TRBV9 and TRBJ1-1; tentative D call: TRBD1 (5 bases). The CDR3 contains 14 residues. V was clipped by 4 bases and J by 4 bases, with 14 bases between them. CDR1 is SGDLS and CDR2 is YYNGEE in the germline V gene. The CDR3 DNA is TGTGCCAGCAGCTTCAGGGTATCGAGCACTGAAGCTTTCTTT. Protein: CASSFRVSSTEAFF.

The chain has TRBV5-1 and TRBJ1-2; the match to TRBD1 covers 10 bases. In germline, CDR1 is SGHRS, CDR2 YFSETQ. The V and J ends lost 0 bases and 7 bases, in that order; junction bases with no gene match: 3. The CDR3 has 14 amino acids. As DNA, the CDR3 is TGCGCCAGCAGCTTGGGACAGGGGGCGATTGGCTACACCTTC. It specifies CASSLGQGAIGYTF.

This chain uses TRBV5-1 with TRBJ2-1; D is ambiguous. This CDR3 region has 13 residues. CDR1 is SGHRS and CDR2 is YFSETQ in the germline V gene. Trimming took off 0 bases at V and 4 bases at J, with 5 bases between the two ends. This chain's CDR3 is CASSLGSYNEQFF. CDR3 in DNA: TGCGCCAGCAGCTTGGGCAGTTACAATGAGCAGTTCTTC.

CDR3 nucleotides: TGTGCCAGCACCTTCGGGGTAATTGACACTGAAGCTTTCTTT. Translated, it gives CASTFGVIDTEAFF. V usage is TRBV28 and J usage is TRBJ1-1; D ambiguous. The germline V gene encodes CDR1 MDHEN and CDR2 SYDVKM. Trimming stripped 7 bases from V and 3 bases from J, with 15 bases between. The CDR3 spans 14 residues.

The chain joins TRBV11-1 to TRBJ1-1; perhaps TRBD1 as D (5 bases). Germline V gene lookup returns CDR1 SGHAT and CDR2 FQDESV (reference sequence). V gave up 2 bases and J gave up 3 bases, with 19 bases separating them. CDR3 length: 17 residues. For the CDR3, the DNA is TGTGCCAGCAGCTTAATGGGGCTAAGGGGCACGGACACTGAAGCTTTCTTT. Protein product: CASSLMGLRGTDTEAFF.

The CDR3 nucleotides are TGTGCCAGCAGAAGACCCGGACATAGCTATGGCTACACCTTC. Its translation: CASRRPGHSYGYTF. The chain links TRBV6-5 to TRBJ1-2; a weak D match, TRBD1 (5 bases). V lost 6 bases, J lost 4 bases, and 15 bases lay in between. The CDR3 spans 14 residues. Germline lookup yields CDR1 MNHEY and CDR2 SVGAGI.

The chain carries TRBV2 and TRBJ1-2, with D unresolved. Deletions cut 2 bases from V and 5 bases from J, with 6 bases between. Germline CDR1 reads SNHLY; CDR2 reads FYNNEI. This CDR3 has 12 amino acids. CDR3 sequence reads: CASSELRYGYTF. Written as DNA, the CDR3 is TGTGCCAGCAGTGAACTGAGATATGGCTACACCTTC.

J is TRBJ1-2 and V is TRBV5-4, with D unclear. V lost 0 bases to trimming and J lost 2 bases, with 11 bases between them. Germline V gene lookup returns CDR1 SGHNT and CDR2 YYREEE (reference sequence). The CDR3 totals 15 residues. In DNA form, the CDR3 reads TGTGCCAGCAGCTTGGACGGGGTGGGGAACTATGGCTACACCTTC. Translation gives CASSLDGVGNYGYTF.

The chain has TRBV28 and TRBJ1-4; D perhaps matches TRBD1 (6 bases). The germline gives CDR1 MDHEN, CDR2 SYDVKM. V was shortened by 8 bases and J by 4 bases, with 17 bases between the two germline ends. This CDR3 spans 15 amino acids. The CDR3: CASGMDSEVNEKLFF. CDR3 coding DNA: TGTGCCAGCGGTATGGACAGTGAAGTTAATGAAAAACTGTTTTTT.

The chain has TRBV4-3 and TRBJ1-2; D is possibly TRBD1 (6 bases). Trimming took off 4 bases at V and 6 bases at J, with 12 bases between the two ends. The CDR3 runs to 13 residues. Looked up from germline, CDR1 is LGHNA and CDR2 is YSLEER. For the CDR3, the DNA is TGCGCCAGCAGCCGCCTACAGGGAGATGGCTACACCTTC. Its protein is CASSRLQGDGYTF.

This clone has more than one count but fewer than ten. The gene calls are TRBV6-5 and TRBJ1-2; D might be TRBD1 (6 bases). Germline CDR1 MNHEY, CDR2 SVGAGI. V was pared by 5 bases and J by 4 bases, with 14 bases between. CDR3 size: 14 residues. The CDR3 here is CASSPRGLGYGYTF. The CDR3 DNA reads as TGTGCCAGCAGTCCTAGGGGGTTGGGCTATGGCTACACCTTC.

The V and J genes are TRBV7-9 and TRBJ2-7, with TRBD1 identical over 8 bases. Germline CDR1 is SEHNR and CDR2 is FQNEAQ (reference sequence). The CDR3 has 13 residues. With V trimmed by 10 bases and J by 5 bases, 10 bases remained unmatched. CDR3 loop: CATGQGEGHEQYF. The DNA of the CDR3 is TGTGCCACCGGACAGGGAGAGGGCCACGAGCAGTACTTC.

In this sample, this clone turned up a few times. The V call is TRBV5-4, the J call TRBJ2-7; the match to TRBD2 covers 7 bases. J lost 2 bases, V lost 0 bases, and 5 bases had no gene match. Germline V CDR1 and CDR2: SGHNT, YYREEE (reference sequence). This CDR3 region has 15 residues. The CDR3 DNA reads TGTGCCAGCAGCTTGGATCAGGGACTACCCTACGAGCAGTACTTC. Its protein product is CASSLDQGLPYEQYF.

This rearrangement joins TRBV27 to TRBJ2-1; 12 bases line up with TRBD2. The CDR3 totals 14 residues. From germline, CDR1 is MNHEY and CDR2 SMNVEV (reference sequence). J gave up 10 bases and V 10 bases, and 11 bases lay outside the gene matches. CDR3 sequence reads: CATGELAGGSEQFF. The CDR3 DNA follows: TGTGCCACCGGAGAACTAGCGGGGGGATCGGAGCAGTTCTTC.

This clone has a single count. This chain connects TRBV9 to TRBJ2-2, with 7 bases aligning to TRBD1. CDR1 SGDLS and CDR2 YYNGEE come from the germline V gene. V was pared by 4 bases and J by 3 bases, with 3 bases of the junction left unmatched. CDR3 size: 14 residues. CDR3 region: CASSRGQYTGELFF. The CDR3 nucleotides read TGTGCCAGCAGCCGGGGACAGTACACCGGGGAGCTGTTTTTT. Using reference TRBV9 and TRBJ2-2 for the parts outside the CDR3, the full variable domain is DSGVTQTPKHLITATGQRVTLRCSPRSGDLSVYWYQQSLDQGLQFLIQYYNGEERAKGNILERFSAQQFPDLHSELNLSSLELGDSALYFCASSRGQYTGELFFGEGSRLTVL.

CDR3 loop: CASKAGGTYNTEAFF. CDR3 bases: TGTGCCAGCAAAGCAGGCGGGACCTACAACACTGAAGCTTTCTTT. The V call is TRBV28, the J call TRBJ1-1; TRBD1 might be the D (5 bases). The CDR3 totals 15 residues. Germline V gene data show CDR1 as MDHEN and CDR2 as SYDVKM. Trimming took 7 bases from V and 2 from J, leaving 17 bases between them.

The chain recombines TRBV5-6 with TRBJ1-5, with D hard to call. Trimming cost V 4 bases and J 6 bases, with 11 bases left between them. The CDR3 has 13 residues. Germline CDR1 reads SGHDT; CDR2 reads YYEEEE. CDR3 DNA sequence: TGTGCCAGCAGCGCGGACCGGGGTCAGCCCCAGCATTTT. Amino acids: CASSADRGQPQHF.

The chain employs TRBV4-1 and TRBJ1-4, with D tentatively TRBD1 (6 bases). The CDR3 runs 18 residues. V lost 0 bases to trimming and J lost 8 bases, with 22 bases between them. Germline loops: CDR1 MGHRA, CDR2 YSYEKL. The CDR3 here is CASSQENFNRESVEKLFF. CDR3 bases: TGCGCCAGCAGCCAAGAAAACTTCAACAGGGAATCGGTCGAAAAACTGTTTTTT.

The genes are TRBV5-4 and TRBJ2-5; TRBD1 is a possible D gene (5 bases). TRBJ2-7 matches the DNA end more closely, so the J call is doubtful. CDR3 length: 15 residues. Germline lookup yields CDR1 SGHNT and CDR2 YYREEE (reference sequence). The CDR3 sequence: CASSPQVEQGHEQYF. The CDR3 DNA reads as TGTGCCAGCAGCCCACAGGTGGAGCAGGGCCACGAGCAGTACTTC.

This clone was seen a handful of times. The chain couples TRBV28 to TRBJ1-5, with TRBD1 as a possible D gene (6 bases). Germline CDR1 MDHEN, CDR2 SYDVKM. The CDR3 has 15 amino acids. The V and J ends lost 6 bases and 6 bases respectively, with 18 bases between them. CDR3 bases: TGTGCCAGCAGCCTGACCCACAGGGCGGGTCAGCCCCAGCATTTT. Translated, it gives CASSLTHRAGQPQHF.

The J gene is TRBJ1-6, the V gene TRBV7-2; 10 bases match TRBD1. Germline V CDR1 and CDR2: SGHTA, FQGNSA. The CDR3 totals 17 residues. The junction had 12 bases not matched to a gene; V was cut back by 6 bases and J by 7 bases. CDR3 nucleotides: TGTGCCAGCAGAGCCACCCGGGGACAGGGGCGAAATTCACCCCTCCACTTT. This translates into CASRATRGQGRNSPLHF.

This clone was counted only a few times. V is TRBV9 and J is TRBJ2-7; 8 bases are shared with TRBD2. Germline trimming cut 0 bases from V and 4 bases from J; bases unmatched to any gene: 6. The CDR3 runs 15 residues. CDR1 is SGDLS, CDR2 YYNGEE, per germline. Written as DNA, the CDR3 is TGTGCCAGCAGCGTAGGGGGCGGGGGGCCGTACGAGCAGTACTTC. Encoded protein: CASSVGGGGPYEQYF.

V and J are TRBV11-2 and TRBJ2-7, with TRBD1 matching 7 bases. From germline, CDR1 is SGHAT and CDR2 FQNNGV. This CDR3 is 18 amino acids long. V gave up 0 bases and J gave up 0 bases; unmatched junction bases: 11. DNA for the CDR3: TGTGCCAGCAGCTTAGATTTGGGTAGGGGGCCCCTCTCCTACGAGCAGTACTTC. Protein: CASSLDLGRGPLSYEQYF.

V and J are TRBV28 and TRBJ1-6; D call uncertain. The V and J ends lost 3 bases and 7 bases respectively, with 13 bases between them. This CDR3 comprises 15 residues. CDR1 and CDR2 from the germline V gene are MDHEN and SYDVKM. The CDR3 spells CASSLPGTWNSPLHF. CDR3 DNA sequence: TGTGCCAGCAGTTTGCCAGGTACTTGGAATTCACCCCTCCACTTT. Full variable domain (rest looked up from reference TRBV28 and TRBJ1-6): DVKVTQSSRYLVKRTGEKVFLECVQDMDHENMFWYRQDPGLGLRLIYFSYDVKMKEKGDIPEGYSVSREKKERFSLILESASTNQTSMYLCASSLPGTWNSPLHFGNGTRLTVT.

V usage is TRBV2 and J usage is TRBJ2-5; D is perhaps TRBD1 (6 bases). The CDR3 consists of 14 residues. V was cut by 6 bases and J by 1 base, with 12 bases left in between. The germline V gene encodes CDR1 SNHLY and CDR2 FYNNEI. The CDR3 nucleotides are TGTGCCAGCAGCACAGGGCTGTCCCAAGAGACCCAGTACTTC. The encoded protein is CASSTGLSQETQYF.

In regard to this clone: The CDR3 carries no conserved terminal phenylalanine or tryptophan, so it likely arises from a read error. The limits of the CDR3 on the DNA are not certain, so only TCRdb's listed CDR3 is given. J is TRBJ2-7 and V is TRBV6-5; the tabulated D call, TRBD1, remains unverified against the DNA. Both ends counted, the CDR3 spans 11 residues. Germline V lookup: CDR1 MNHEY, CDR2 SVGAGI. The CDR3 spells CASSYDRDIYL.

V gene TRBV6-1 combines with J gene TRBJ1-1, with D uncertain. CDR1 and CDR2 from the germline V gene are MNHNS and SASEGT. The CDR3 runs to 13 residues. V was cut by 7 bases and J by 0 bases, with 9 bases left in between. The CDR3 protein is CASKAGMNTEAFF. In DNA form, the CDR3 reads TGTGCCAGCAAGGCGGGGATGAACACTGAAGCTTTCTTT.

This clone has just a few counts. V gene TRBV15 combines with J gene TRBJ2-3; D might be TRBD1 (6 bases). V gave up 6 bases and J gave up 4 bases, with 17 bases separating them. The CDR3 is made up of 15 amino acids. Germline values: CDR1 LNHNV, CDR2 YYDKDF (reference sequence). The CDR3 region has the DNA TGTGCCACCAGTTACAGGGTCGAAGCGGCAGATACGCAGTATTTT. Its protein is CATSYRVEAADTQYF. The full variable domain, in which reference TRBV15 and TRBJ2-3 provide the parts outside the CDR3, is DAMVIQNPRYQVTQFGKPVTLSCSQTLNHNVMYWYQQKSSQAPKLLFHYYDKDFNNEADTPDNFQSRRPNTSFCFLDIRSPGLGDTAMYLCATSYRVEAADTQYFGPGTRLTVL.

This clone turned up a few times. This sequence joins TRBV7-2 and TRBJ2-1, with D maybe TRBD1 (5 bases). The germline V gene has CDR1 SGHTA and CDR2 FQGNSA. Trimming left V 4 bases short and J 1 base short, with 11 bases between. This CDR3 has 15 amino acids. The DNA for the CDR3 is TGTGCCAGCAGCTCTCAGGGTTGGTCCTACAATGAGCAGTTCTTC. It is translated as CASSSQGWSYNEQFF.

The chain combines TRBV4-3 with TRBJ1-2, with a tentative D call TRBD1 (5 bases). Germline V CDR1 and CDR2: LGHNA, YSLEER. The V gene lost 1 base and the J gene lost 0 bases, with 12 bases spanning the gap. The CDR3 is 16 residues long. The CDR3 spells CASSQVGGSPNYGYTF. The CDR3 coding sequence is TGCGCCAGCAGCCAAGTGGGGGGTTCCCCTAACTATGGCTACACCTTC.